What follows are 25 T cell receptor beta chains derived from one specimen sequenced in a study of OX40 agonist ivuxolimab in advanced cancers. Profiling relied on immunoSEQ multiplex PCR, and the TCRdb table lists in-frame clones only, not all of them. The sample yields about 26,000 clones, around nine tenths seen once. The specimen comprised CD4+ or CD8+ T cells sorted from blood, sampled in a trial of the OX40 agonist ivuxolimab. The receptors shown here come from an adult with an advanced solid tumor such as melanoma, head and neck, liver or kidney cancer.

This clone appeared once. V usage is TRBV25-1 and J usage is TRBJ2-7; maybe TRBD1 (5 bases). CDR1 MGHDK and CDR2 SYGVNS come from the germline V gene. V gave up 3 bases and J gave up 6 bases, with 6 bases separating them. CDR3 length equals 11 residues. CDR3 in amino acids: CASSDRGEQYF. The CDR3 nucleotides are TGTGCCAGCAGTGATAGGGGCGAGCAGTACTTC.

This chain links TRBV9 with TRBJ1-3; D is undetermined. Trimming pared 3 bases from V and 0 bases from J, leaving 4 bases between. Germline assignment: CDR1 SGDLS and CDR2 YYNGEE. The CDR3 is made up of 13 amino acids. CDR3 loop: CASSATSGNTIYF. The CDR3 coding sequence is TGTGCCAGCAGCGCCACCTCTGGAAACACCATATATTTT.

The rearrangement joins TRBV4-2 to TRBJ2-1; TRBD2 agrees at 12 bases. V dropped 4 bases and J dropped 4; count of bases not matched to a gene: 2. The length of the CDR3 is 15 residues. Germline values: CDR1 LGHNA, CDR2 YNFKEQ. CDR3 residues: CASSRGLAGYNEQFF. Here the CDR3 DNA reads TGTGCCAGCAGCCGAGGACTAGCGGGGTACAATGAGCAGTTCTTC.

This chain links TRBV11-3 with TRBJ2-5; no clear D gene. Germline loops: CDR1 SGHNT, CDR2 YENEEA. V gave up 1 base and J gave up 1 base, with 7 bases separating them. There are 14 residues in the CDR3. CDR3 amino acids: CASSLAGTQETQYF. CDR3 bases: TGTGCCAGCAGCTTAGCGGGCACCCAAGAGACCCAGTACTTC.

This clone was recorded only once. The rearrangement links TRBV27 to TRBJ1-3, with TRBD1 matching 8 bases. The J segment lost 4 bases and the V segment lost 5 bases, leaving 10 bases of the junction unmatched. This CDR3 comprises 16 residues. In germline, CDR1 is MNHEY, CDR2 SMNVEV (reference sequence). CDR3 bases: TGTGCCAGCAGTCCTTTCCTGACAGGGGCGGGAAACACCATATATTTT. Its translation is CASSPFLTGAGNTIYF.

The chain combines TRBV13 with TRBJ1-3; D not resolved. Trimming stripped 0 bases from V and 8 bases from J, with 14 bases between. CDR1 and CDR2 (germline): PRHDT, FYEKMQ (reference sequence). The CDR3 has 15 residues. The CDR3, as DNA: TGTGCCAGCAGCTTAGGCCTTGGGAGTGTAGACACCATATATTTT. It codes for CASSLGLGSVDTIYF.

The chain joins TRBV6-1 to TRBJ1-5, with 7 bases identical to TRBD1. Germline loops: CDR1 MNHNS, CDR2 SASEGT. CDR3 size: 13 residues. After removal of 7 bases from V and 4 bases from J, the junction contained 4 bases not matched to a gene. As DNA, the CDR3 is TGTGCCAGCATAGGGGGCAGGAATCAGCCCCAGCATTTT. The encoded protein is CASIGGRNQPQHF.

CDR3 nucleotides: TGCGCCAGCAGCCAAGGTTGGGAACTTGAGCAGTTCTTC. This translates into CASSQGWELEQFF. The genes are TRBV4-1 and TRBJ2-1; D gene uncertain. Trimming removed 1 base from V and 9 bases from J, with 10 bases in between. The CDR3 covers 13 residues. Germline V lookup: CDR1 MGHRA, CDR2 YSYEKL.

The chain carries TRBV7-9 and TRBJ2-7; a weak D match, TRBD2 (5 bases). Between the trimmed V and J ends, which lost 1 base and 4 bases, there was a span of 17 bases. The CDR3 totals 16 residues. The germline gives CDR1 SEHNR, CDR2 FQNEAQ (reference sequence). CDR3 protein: CASSLEVGVIIYEQYF. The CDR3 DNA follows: TGTGCCAGCAGCTTAGAAGTCGGGGTGATCATTTACGAGCAGTACTTC.

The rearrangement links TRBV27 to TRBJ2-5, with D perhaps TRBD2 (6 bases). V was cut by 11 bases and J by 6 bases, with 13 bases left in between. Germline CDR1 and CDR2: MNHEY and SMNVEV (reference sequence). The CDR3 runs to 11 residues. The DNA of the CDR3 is TGTGCCGCGGGGCAGGGCAAGACCCAGTACTTC. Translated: CAAGQGKTQYF.

CDR3 bases: TGTGCCAGCAGTTTAGACAGAAACTATGGCTACACCTTC. It encodes CASSLDRNYGYTF. The chain is built from TRBV28 and TRBJ1-2; weak D call: TRBD1 (5 bases). V was pared by 2 bases and J by 2 bases, with 6 bases between. Germline lookup yields CDR1 MDHEN and CDR2 SYDVKM. This CDR3 contains 13 residues.

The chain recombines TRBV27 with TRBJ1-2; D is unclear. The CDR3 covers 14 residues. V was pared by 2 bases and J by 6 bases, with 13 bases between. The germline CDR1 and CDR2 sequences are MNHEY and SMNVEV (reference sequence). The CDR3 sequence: CASSLNGENHGYTF. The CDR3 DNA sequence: TGTGCCAGCAGTTTAAACGGAGAGAATCATGGCTACACCTTC.

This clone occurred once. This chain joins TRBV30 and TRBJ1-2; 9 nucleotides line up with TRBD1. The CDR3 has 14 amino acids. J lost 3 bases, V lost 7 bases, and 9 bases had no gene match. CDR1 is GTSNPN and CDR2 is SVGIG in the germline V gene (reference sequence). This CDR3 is CASSYRGLDYGYTF. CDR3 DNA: TGTGCCTCCTCTTACAGGGGGCTTGACTATGGCTACACCTTC.

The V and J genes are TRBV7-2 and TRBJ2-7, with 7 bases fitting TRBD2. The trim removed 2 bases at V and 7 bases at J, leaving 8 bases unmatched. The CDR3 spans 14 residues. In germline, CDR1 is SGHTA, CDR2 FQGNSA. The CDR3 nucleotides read TGTGCCAGCAGCTTAACGGGACTACCCTTAGAGCAGTACTTC. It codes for CASSLTGLPLEQYF.

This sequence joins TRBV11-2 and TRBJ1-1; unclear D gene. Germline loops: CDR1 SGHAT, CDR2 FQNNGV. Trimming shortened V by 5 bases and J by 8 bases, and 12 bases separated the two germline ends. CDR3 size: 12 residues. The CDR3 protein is CASSPSLLEAFF. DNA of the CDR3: TGTGCCAGCAGCCCTAGCCTTCTAGAAGCTTTCTTT.

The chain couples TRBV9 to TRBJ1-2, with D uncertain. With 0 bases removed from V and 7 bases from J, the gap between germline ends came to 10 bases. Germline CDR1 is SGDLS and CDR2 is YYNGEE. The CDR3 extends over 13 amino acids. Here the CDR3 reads CASSVGSAGGYTF. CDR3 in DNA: TGTGCCAGCAGCGTAGGATCGGCGGGTGGCTACACCTTC. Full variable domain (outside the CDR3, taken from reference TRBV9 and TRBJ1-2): DSGVTQTPKHLITATGQRVTLRCSPRSGDLSVYWYQQSLDQGLQFLIQYYNGEERAKGNILERFSAQQFPDLHSELNLSSLELGDSALYFCASSVGSAGGYTFGSGTRLTVV.

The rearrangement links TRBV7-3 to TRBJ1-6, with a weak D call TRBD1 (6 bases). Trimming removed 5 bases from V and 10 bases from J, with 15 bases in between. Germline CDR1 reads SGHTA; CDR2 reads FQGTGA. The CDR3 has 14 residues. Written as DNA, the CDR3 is TGTGCCAGCAGCGCCTCAGGGGCGGGATCACCCCTCCACTTT. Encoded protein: CASSASGAGSPLHF. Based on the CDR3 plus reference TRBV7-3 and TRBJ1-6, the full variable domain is GAGVSQTPSNKVTEKGKYVELRCDPISGHTALYWYRQSLGQGPEFLIYFQGTGAADDSGLPNDRFFAVRPEGSVSTLKIQRTERGDSAVYLCASSASGAGSPLHFGNGTRLTVT.

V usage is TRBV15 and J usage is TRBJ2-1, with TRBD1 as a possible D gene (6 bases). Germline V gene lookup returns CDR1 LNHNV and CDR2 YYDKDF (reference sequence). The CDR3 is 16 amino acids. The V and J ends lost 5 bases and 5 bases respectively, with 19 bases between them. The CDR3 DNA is TGTGCCACCAGCTTCCGGGGACAACCCCGAGACAATGAGCAGTTCTTC. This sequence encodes CATSFRGQPRDNEQFF.

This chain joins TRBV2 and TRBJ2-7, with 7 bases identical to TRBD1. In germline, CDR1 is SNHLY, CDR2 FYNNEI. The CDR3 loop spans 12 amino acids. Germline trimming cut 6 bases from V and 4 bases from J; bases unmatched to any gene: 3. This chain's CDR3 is CASSRDSYEQYF. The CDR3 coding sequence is TGTGCCAGCAGCCGGGACAGTTACGAGCAGTACTTC.

The CDR3 DNA sequence: TGTGCCAGCAGCTTTAGCGTGCCGGGGACCCAGTACTTC. This codes for CASSFSVPGTQYF. The chain joins TRBV5-6 to TRBJ2-5, with D possibly TRBD2 on 5 matching bases. V lost 2 bases and J lost 7, with 12 bases in between. The CDR3 spans 13 residues. The germline V gene encodes CDR1 SGHDT and CDR2 YYEEEE. Full variable domain (rest looked up from reference TRBV5-6 and TRBJ2-5): DAGVTQSPTHLIKTRGQQVTLRCSPKSGHDTVSWYQQALGQGPQFIFQYYEEEERQRGNFPDRFSGHQFPNYSSELNVNALLLGDSALYLCASSFSVPGTQYFGPGTRLLVL.

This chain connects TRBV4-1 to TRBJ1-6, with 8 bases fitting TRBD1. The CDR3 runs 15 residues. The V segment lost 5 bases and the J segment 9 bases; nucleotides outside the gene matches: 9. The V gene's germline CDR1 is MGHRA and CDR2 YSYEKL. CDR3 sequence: CASSISGGSGSPLHF. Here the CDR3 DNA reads TGCGCCAGCAGCATTTCAGGGGGCTCGGGTTCACCCCTCCACTTT.

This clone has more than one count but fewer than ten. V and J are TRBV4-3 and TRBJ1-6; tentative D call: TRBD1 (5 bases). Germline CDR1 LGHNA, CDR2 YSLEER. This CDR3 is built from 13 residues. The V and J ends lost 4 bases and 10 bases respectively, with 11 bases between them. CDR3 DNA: TGCGCCAGCAGCCTTGGACGGGGGTCACCCCTCCACTTT. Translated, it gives CASSLGRGSPLHF.

The chain's CDR3 is CASSPNMGRGGTEAFF. CDR3 coding DNA: TGTGCCAGCTCACCAAATATGGGCAGGGGAGGCACTGAAGCTTTCTTT. The rearrangement uses TRBV18 and TRBJ1-1, with D tentatively TRBD1 (6 bases). The germline CDR1 and CDR2 sequences are KGHSH and LQKENI. The CDR3 is made up of 16 amino acids. The V and J ends lost 2 bases and 4 bases respectively, with 17 bases between them.

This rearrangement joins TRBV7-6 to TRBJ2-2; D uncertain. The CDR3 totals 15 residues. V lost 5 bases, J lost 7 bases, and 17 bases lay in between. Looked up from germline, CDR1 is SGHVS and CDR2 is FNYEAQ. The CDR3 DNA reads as TGTGCCAGCAGCCTAATGACCGGGTTACGCGGGGAGCTGTTTTTT. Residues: CASSLMTGLRGELFF.

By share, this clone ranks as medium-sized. DNA of the CDR3: TGTGCCAGCAGTGAATCGGCGGGAGGGCCTGGAGAGCAGTTCTTC. This gives the protein CASSESAGGPGEQFF. This rearrangement joins TRBV6-4 to TRBJ2-1, with TRBD2 matching 9 bases. Trimming cost V 3 bases and J 10 bases; bases outside gene matches: 10. CDR1 MRHNA and CDR2 SNTAGT come from the germline V gene. This CDR3 has 15 residues.